This section outlines one T cell receptor (beta chain) sequence together with its context. Its antigen is currently unknown. No fewer than 6 million PBMCs went into each sample. This CDR3 region has 15 residues. With 8 bases removed from V and 4 bases from J, the gap between germline ends came to 20 bases. Per the germline V gene, CDR1 is MGHDK and CDR2 is SYGVNS. The sample comes from a study of blood T cells in healthy people across ages. Findings and caveats of the study: TCR beta diversity tracked closely with naive T cell percentage.

Next came a second PCR, run for about 7 to 12 cycles, which used a sample-barcoded 5' primer along with a J-beta primer mix. TCRdb analysed the 5' RACE reads with MiXCR anew, one entry per CDR3 protein. The repertoire holds 1.5 million to 2 million distinct CDR3 sequences, with about 49% as singletons. Specimen: blood. The chain combines TRBV25-1 with TRBJ2-5; D not resolved. The receptor's source is a woman aged 40 to 50 in good health. The chain's CDR3 is CASGLPGPSPETQYF. In DNA, the CDR3 is TGTGCCAGCGGATTGCCCGGGCCCAGCCCAGAGACCCAGTACTTC.